This record looks at one TCR beta chain sequence and its context. Antigen specificity is unknown. The record originates from a study of cytomegalovirus exposure and HLA in healthy donors. Likely unrecorded immune exposures existed in these nominally healthy donors. Primers included in the PCR were 60 Vbeta and 13 Jbeta primers. Measured with immunoSEQ multiplex PCR; TCRdb has only the in-frame clones, and not every one. This table holds some 160,000 clones, 70% to 90% found once. Findings and caveats of the study: Later on, an analysis tied roughly 17,000 TCR beta sequences to HLA alleles at 0.05 false discovery rate. It is likely that the observed cluster of highly shared sequence variants was a sequencing artifact. As was reported, the classifier diagnosed cytomegalovirus status with high specificity and sensitivity.

This CDR3 region has 14 residues. The germline V and J ends were trimmed by 6 bases and 7 bases, with 15 bases remaining between them. Germline V CDR1 and CDR2: MDHEN, SYDVKM. This receptor was identified in a woman under 30 in good health and CMV-seronegative. V gene TRBV28 combines with J gene TRBJ1-4; tentative D call: TRBD1 (5 bases). Input material: PBMCs. CDR3 bases: TGTGCCAGCAGCCTTAGGGGACTTTCTGAAAAACTGTTTTTT. As protein: CASSLRGLSEKLFF.